This TCR beta chain derives from a study of T cells in Graves' hyperthyroidism and ophthalmopathy. There are many counts of this clonotype. Its antigen is not known. Researchers amplified the TCR beta CDR3 regions from RNA transcripts. The TCR CDR3 was amplified in a first-round RT-PCR using the HTBI primer set. TCRdb analysed the multiplex PCR reads with MiXCR anew, one entry per CDR3 protein. The sample yields fewer than 650,000 distinct CDR3 sequences, about 15% seen once. Study findings and constraints: Using 13 V-J features, a model discriminated ophthalmopathy from stable hyperthyroidism.

Graves' hyperthyroidism is called stable when ophthalmopathy does not progress within 18 months. This clonotype was obtained from a woman aged 40 to 49 with Graves' hyperthyroidism. The sequencing input was blood.

CDR3 sequence (DNA): TGTGCCACGTTCCCCCTGCCTCCTTTCAAGCGGTTCACAGATACGCAGTATTTT. It is translated as CATFPLPPFKRFTDTQYF. V and J are TRBV28 and TRBJ2-3; possible D gene TRBD2, 5 bases. Trimming shortened V by 10 bases and J by 2 bases, and 28 bases separated the two germline ends. Germline values: CDR1 MDHEN, CDR2 SYDVKM. The CDR3 extends over 18 amino acids.